Detailed here is one TCR beta chain. CDR3 length: 14 amino acids. The V and J ends lost 3 bases and 1 base, in that order; junction bases with no gene match: 1. Germline CDR1 and CDR2: SNHLY and FYNNEI. The data stem from a study of blood T cell repertoires in COVID-19. About the research overall: Acute and convalescent COVID-19 samples came from the United States, Italy and Spain. The cDNA or gDNA used as material had been derived from T cells, B-cell-depleted T cells, or PBMCs.

In the original analysis: Reference gene primers were amplified, and this amplification served to estimate nucleated cell counts. Generated by immunoSEQ multiplex PCR, the TCRdb table keeps only in-frame clones and is missing some. The DNA gave D and trimming, while V, J and clone size come from that table. This table holds over 130,000 clones, 84% found once. The TCR was taken from a human donor in a cohort sampled during active COVID-19. The sequencing input was peripheral blood. The chain combines TRBV2 with TRBJ2-3; 7 bases agree with TRBD2. CDR3 sequence reads: CASSDRGGTDTQYF. For the CDR3, the DNA is TGTGCCAGCAGTGACCGGGGGGGCACAGATACGCAGTATTTT.